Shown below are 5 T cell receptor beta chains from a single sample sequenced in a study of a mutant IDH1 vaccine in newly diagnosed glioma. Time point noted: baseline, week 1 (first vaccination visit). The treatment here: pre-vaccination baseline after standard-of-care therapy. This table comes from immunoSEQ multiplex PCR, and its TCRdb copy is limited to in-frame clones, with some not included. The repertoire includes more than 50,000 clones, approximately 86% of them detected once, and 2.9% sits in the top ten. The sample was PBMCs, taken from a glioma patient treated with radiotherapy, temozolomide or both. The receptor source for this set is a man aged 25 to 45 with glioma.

DNA of the CDR3: TGTGCCAGCAGTCGGGACAGGGTCAATCAGCCCCAGCATTTT. Its protein is CASSRDRVNQPQHF. The chain couples TRBV6-5 to TRBJ1-5, with TRBD1 matching over 9 bases. V dropped 5 bases and J dropped 3; count of bases not matched to a gene: 2. Germline V lookup: CDR1 MNHEY, CDR2 SVGAGI. CDR3 length: 14 residues.

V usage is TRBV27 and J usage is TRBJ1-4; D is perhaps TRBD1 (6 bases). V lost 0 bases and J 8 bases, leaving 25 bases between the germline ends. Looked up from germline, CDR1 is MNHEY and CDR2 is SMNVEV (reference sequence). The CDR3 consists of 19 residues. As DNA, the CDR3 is TGTGCCAGCAGTTTATCTCCCTTCACCCCGGGACACAAAACCGAAAAACTGTTTTTT. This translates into CASSLSPFTPGHKTEKLFF.

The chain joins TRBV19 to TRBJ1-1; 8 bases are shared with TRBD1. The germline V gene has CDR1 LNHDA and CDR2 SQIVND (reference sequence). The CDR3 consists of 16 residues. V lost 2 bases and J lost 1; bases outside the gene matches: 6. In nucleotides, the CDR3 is TGTGCCAGTAGTATATGGACAGGGCAAACGAACACTGAAGCTTTCTTT. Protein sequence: CASSIWTGQTNTEAFF.

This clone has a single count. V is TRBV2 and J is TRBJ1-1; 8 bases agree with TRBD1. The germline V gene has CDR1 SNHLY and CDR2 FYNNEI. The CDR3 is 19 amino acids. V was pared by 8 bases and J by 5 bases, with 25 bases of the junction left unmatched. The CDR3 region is CASRLRAISNGQGGTEAFF. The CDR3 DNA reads TGTGCCAGCCGCTTGAGGGCCATCTCTAACGGACAGGGCGGGACTGAAGCTTTCTTT.

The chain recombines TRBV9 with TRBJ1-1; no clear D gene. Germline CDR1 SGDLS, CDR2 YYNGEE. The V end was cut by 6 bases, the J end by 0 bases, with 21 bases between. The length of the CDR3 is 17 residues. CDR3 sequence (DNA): TGTGCCAGCACTCGTGGTCGGGCGGACCTCATGAACACTGAAGCTTTCTTT. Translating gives CASTRGRADLMNTEAFF.